These 9 T cell receptor beta chains were all obtained from the same sample, sequenced in a study of shared T cell receptors in the human thymus. Assay: immunoSEQ multiplex PCR; the TCRdb copy retains only in-frame clones and omits some. This table has hundreds of thousands of clones, more than 70% appearing once. Another study also made use of these data, one on human thymus T cells.

The sequenced material came from thymocytes. Every receptor here comes from a boy younger than two with a congenital heart defect.

The DNA of the CDR3 is TGTGCCAGCATCTGGGTTAGAGCGGGAGGCGCTGCTACCTACGAGCAGTACTTC. It is translated as CASIWVRAGGAATYEQYF. The chain recombines TRBV25-1 with TRBJ2-7; 9 bases match TRBD2. This CDR3 comprises 18 residues. Germline V CDR1 and CDR2: MGHDK, SYGVNS. V lost 7 bases and J lost 2; bases outside the gene matches: 18.

This chain connects TRBV9 to TRBJ2-1; TRBD2 aligns across 9 bases. The CDR3 covers 17 residues. J lost 0 bases, V lost 0 bases, and 4 bases had no gene match. Germline values: CDR1 SGDLS, CDR2 YYNGEE. In nucleotides, the CDR3 is TGTGCCAGCAGCGTAGGACTAGCGGTGAGCTCCTACAATGAGCAGTTCTTC. Translated: CASSVGLAVSSYNEQFF.

The chain combines TRBV7-9 with TRBJ1-5, with 10 bases aligning to TRBD1. Germline V gene lookup returns CDR1 SEHNR and CDR2 FQNEAQ (reference sequence). Unmatched junction bases numbered 6, after V lost 5 bases and J lost 5 bases. This CDR3 is built from 15 residues. CDR3 amino acids: CASSPSDRGYQPQHF. The CDR3 region has the DNA TGTGCCAGCAGCCCTTCGGACAGGGGGTATCAGCCCCAGCATTTT.

The rearrangement uses TRBV19 and TRBJ2-1; 8 bases fit TRBD1. Losses at the gene ends were 1 base for V and 2 bases for J; bases not matched to a gene: 7. The CDR3 covers 17 residues. Germline V gene lookup returns CDR1 LNHDA and CDR2 SQIVND (reference sequence). The CDR3 bases are TGTGCCAGTAGTATAGTTCCTCGCAGGGGGCCCTACAATGAGCAGTTCTTC. Amino acid sequence: CASSIVPRRGPYNEQFF.

The chain has TRBV19 and TRBJ1-5; D not resolved. Germline V gene data show CDR1 as LNHDA and CDR2 as SQIVND (reference sequence). V was shortened by 6 bases and J by 0 bases, with 12 bases between the two germline ends. The CDR3 sequence is 15 residues long. The CDR3 DNA reads as TGTGCCAGTAGCCCCGGCAGCGATAGCAATCAGCCCCAGCATTTT. It yields the protein CASSPGSDSNQPQHF.

The chain uses TRBV9 and TRBJ2-2, with TRBD2 identical over 14 bases. V trimming: 3 bases; J trimming: 0 bases; junction bases outside the gene matches: 1. Germline CDR1 SGDLS, CDR2 YYNGEE. This CDR3 has 17 residues. The CDR3 DNA follows: TGTGCCAGCAGCGAGGGACTAGCGGGGGCGAACACCGGGGAGCTGTTTTTT. Translated, it gives CASSEGLAGANTGELFF.

The V call is TRBV12-1, the J call TRBJ2-3; TRBD2, the table's D call, was not compared with the DNA. TRBV12-1 counts as a pseudogene. The CDR3 extends over 15 amino acids. The CDR3 sequence: CASRGTSGYTDTQYF. The CDR3, as DNA: TGTGCCAGCAGAGGAACTAGCGGATACACAGATACGCAGTATTTT.

The rearrangement uses TRBV4-3 and TRBJ2-1, with D possibly being TRBD1 (8 bases). V lost 1 base to trimming and J lost 2 bases, with 18 bases between them. This CDR3 comprises 18 residues. Germline CDR1 and CDR2: LGHNA and YSLEER. The CDR3 sequence is CASSQVREGRGPYNEQFF. CDR3 sequence (DNA): TGCGCCAGCAGCCAAGTTAGGGAGGGCAGGGGGCCCTACAATGAGCAGTTCTTC.

This clone was found once. The CDR3 loop is CATSIRSPPGVEGTDTQYF. The CDR3 DNA sequence: TGTGCCACCAGCATCAGATCCCCCCCGGGGGTTGAAGGCACAGATACGCAGTATTTT. This chain joins TRBV15 and TRBJ2-3, with a possible D match to TRBD2 (6 bases). The CDR3 has 19 amino acids. Trimming removed 4 bases from V and 1 base from J, with 24 bases in between. Germline V gives CDR1 LNHNV, CDR2 YYDKDF (reference sequence).